These T cell receptor beta chains were read from a single sample in a study of blood T cell repertoires in COVID-19. Sequenced by immunoSEQ multiplex PCR; TCRdb stores in-frame clones only, minus some. The profile shows around 180,000 clones, roughly 90% of them singletons. The specimen was peripheral blood. The receptors shown here come from a man aged 55 to 69 with acute or convalescent COVID-19. Each CDR3 is given with its conserved first and last residue. Fields, in order: clone size, D gene, J gene, V gene, CDR3 protein, CDR3 DNA. The D gene is left open where the match is weak. Some rows have no size entry. The others give once, few or many, or a class for an expanded clone.

.	.	TRBJ1-1	TRBV7-8	CASSPQRAEAFF	TGTGCCAGCAGCCCCCAGAGGGCTGAAGCTTTCTTT
.	TRBD1	TRBJ1-5	TRBV10-3	CAISGDSHQPQHF	TGTGCCATCAGTGGGGACAGCCATCAGCCCCAGCATTTT
.	.	TRBJ1-5	TRBV9	CASSVGPDSRQPQHF	TGTGCCAGCAGCGTAGGTCCCGACAGTCGTCAGCCCCAGCATTTT
.	.	TRBJ2-1	TRBV5-4	CASSSRTVGSEQFF	TGTGCCAGCAGCTCAAGGACAGTTGGCAGTGAGCAGTTCTTC
few	.	TRBJ2-4	TRBV10-1	CASSPGGKKNIQYF	TGCGCCAGCAGTCCCGGGGGAAAGAAAAACATTCAGTACTTC
.	.	TRBJ2-1	TRBV6-1	CASSEHGSSYNEQFF	TGTGCCAGCAGTGAACATGGGAGCTCCTACAATGAGCAGTTCTTC
.	.	TRBJ2-2	TRBV19	CASVGEIGELFF	TGTGCCAGTGTAGGGGAAATCGGGGAGCTGTTTTTT
once	.	TRBJ1-5	TRBV11-2	CASSFSSNNQPQHF	TGTGCCAGCAGTTTTAGTTCTAACAATCAGCCCCAGCATTTT
.	TRBD1	TRBJ1-2	TRBV9	CASSELKGAGYGYTF	TGTGCCAGCAGCGAGCTAAAGGGGGCGGGCTATGGCTACACCTTC
.	.	TRBJ1-2	TRBV20-1	CSALPSYGYTF	TGCAGTGCTCTTCCGAGTTATGGCTACACCTTC
.	.	TRBJ2-2	TRBV10-3	CAIRGSPNTGELFF	TGTGCCATCAGGGGTAGCCCGAACACCGGGGAGCTGTTTTTT
.	.	TRBJ1-3	TRBV5-6	CASSLQGSGNTIYF	TGTGCCAGCAGCTTACAGGGTTCTGGAAACACCATATATTTT
.	.	TRBJ1-2	TRBV9	CASSVEGRANYGYTF	TGTGCCAGCAGCGTAGAGGGCAGGGCGAACTATGGCTACACCTTC
.	.	TRBJ1-2	TRBV18	CASSQGIYGYTF	TGTGCCAGCTCTCAGGGGATCTATGGCTACACCTTC
.	TRBD1	TRBJ1-5	TRBV5-6	CASSPDRGSNQPQHF	TGTGCCAGCAGCCCCGACAGGGGTAGCAATCAGCCCCAGCATTTT
.	TRBD1	TRBJ1-5	TRBV18	CASSQATGGNQPQHF	TGTGCCAGCTCACAAGCGACAGGGGGCAATCAGCCCCAGCATTTT
.	TRBD1	TRBJ1-3	TRBV3-1/TRBV3-2	CASSPGGSGNTIYF	TGTGCCAGCAGCCCAGGGGGCTCTGGAAACACCATATATTTT
.	.	TRBJ1-6	TRBV3-1/TRBV3-2	CASSQDSRGDSPLHF	TGTGCCAGCAGCCAAGATTCCAGGGGAGATTCACCCCTCCACTTT
.	TRBD1	TRBJ1-2	TRBV24-1	CATSDYGTGPYGYTF	TGTGCCACCAGTGATTACGGGACAGGTCCCTATGGCTACACCTTC
.	TRBD1	TRBJ2-1	TRBV4-1	CASSSGTGAYNEQFF	TGCGCCAGCAGTTCCGGGACAGGAGCATACAATGAGCAGTTCTTC
.	.	TRBJ1-2	TRBV4-1	CASSQDGEGTLSYTF	TGCGCCAGCAGCCAAGATGGGGAGGGAACTCTGAGCTACACCTTC
once	.	TRBJ2-5	TRBV27	CASRLWARDQETQYF	TGTGCCAGCAGACTATGGGCCAGGGATCAAGAGACCCAGTACTTC
.	TRBD1	TRBJ2-2	TRBV7-2	CASSFRQGGTGELFF	TGTGCCAGCAGCTTCCGACAGGGCGGAACCGGGGAGCTGTTTTTT
.	TRBD2	TRBJ2-3	TRBV20-1	CSASSLAGGYGDTQYF	TGCAGTGCAAGTTCGCTAGCGGGGGGTTATGGAGATACGCAGTATTTT
.	.	TRBJ1-1	TRBV5-1	CASSSLLNTEAFF	TGCGCCAGCAGCTCCCTTTTGAACACTGAAGCTTTCTTT
.	.	TRBJ2-3	TRBV19	CASSWASTDTQYF	TGTGCCAGTAGTTGGGCTAGCACAGATACGCAGTATTTT
once	.	TRBJ1-2	TRBV18	CASSPGADYGYTF	TGTGCCAGCTCACCAGGGGCAGACTATGGCTACACCTTC
once	TRBD1	TRBJ1-2	TRBV18	CASSPFTGVQDYGYTF	TGTGCCAGCTCACCATTCACAGGGGTTCAAGACTATGGCTACACCTTC
.	TRBD2	TRBJ2-2	TRBV6-6	CASRTGGSVAAGELFF	TGTGCCAGCAGGACTGGCGGGAGTGTCGCAGCCGGGGAGCTGTTTTTT
.	.	TRBJ2-5	TRBV27	CASSLQGVETQYF	TGTGCCAGCAGTTTACAAGGGGTTGAGACCCAGTACTTC
few	TRBD2	TRBJ2-1	TRBV30	CAWTHLAGGWSSYNEQFF	TGTGCCTGGACTCACCTAGCGGGGGGTTGGTCATCCTACAATGAGCAGTTCTTC
.	TRBD1	TRBJ1-4	TRBV2	CASRRQGFNEKLFF	TGTGCCAGCAGGAGACAGGGCTTTAATGAAAAACTGTTTTTT
once	TRBD2	TRBJ2-1	TRBV11-3	CASSKSPSGRVNEQFF	TGTGCCAGCAGCAAAAGTCCTAGCGGGAGAGTGAATGAGCAGTTCTTC
.	.	TRBJ1-2	TRBV12-3/TRBV12-4	CASSLGQVYGYTF	TGTGCCAGCAGTTTGGGGCAGGTCTATGGCTACACCTTC
.	TRBD1	TRBJ1-5	TRBV5-1	CASSLGQGYNQPQHF	TGCGCCAGCAGCTTGGGACAGGGATACAATCAGCCCCAGCATTTT
.	TRBD1	TRBJ1-5	TRBV18	CASSRGAQPQHF	TGTGCCAGCTCCAGGGGGGCCCAGCCCCAGCATTTT
.	.	TRBJ1-5	TRBV6-5	CASSRTGDSNQPQHF	TGTGCCAGCAGTCGGACGGGAGATAGCAATCAGCCCCAGCATTTT
.	.	TRBJ1-5	TRBV3-1/TRBV3-2	CASSQGAGSKPQHF	TGTGCCAGCAGCCAAGGCGCGGGGAGCAAGCCCCAGCATTTT
.	.	TRBJ1-4	TRBV19	CASSIRRSNEKLFF	TGTGCCAGTAGTATTCGCAGATCCAATGAAAAACTGTTTTTT
.	.	TRBJ1-4	TRBV11-1	CASSREMGGTDEKLFF	TGTGCCAGCAGTCGAGAGATGGGCGGGACGGATGAAAAACTGTTTTTT
.	TRBD2	TRBJ2-7	TRBV7-9	CASSSSGGLNEQYF	TGTGCCAGCAGCTCCTCGGGAGGCCTGAACGAGCAGTACTTC
.	TRBD1	TRBJ2-3	TRBV27	CASSLDRDQDTQYF	TGTGCCAGCAGTTTAGACAGGGACCAAGATACGCAGTATTTT
.	TRBD2	TRBJ2-3	TRBV4-1	CASSQGLADTQYF	TGCGCCAGCAGCCAGGGACTAGCAGATACGCAGTATTTT
.	TRBD1	TRBJ1-2	TRBV7-8	CASSLVGQGDYGYTF	TGTGCCAGCAGCTTAGTGGGGCAGGGGGACTATGGCTACACCTTC
.	TRBD1	TRBJ1-1	TRBV29-1	CSVPDRGATTEAFF	TGCAGCGTGCCCGACAGGGGGGCAACGACTGAAGCTTTCTTT
few	.	TRBJ1-5	TRBV7-9	CASSPPGDNQPQHF	TGTGCCAGCAGCCCACCGGGAGACAATCAGCCCCAGCATTTT
few	.	TRBJ1-2	TRBV28	CASSLAGINYGYTF	TGTGCCAGCAGTTTGGCCGGGATTAACTATGGCTACACCTTC
.	TRBD1	TRBJ2-1	TRBV19	CASSKDRSQNNEQFF	TGTGCCAGTAGTAAGGACAGGAGCCAGAACAATGAGCAGTTCTTC
.	TRBD1	TRBJ1-2	TRBV19	CGTQGLDYGYTF	TGTGGCACACAGGGGTTAGACTATGGCTACACCTTC
.	.	TRBJ1-4	TRBV24-1	CATSSGGAYEKLFF	TGTGCCACAAGCTCCGGTGGGGCGTATGAAAAACTGTTTTTT
.	TRBD1	TRBJ1-1	TRBV18	CASSPGQGTEAFF	TGTGCCAGCTCACCTGGACAGGGGACTGAAGCTTTCTTT
.	TRBD1	TRBJ1-2	TRBV10-3	CAISEPGQDNYGYTF	TGTGCCATCAGTGAACCGGGACAGGATAACTATGGCTACACCTTC
.	TRBD1	TRBJ2-2	TRBV9	CASSEGAGNTGELFF	TGTGCCAGCAGCGAGGGGGCAGGGAACACCGGGGAGCTGTTTTTT
.	.	TRBJ1-2	TRBV2	CASSGGSSYGYTF	TGTGCCAGCAGTGGGGGCAGTAGCTATGGCTACACCTTC
.	.	TRBJ2-1	TRBV14	CASSQTTPTMQFF	TGTGCCAGCAGCCAAACGACTCCTACCATGCAGTTCTTC
once	TRBD1	TRBJ2-7	TRBV6-2/TRBV6-3	CASSLTGRGQYF	TGTGCCAGCAGCCTGACAGGGAGAGGGCAGTACTTC
.	.	TRBJ1-5	TRBV18	CASSSGKHNQPQHF	TGTGCCAGCTCGTCAGGGAAGCATAATCAGCCCCAGCATTTT
.	.	TRBJ1-2	TRBV5-1	CASSPEVGGYTF	TGCGCCAGCAGCCCGGAGGTGGGTGGCTACACCTTC
.	.	TRBJ1-5	TRBV27	CASSLWGTAQPQHF	TGTGCCAGCAGTTTATGGGGGACTGCTCAGCCCCAGCATTTT
.	.	TRBJ1-2	TRBV7-2	CASLHQRTRGYGYTF	TGTGCCAGCCTCCATCAACGGACTAGGGGTTATGGCTACACCTTC